Presented here are 21 T cell receptor beta chains from one specimen sequenced in a study of blood T cell repertoires in COVID-19. Profiled with immunoSEQ multiplex PCR; TCRdb holds only in-frame clones, not every one. The sample holds about 170,000 clones, more than 85% seen once. The source material was peripheral blood. Receptors originate from a woman aged 80 or older in a cohort sampled during active or convalescent COVID-19.

This rearrangement joins TRBV3-1 (or the pseudogene TRBV3-2) to TRBJ2-3; 9 nucleotides align to TRBD1. Germline V gene lookup returns CDR1 LGHDT and CDR2 YNNKEL (reference sequence). V trimming: 1 base; J trimming: 0 bases; junction bases outside the gene matches: 14. CDR3 length: 20 amino acids. DNA for the CDR3: TGTGCCAGCAGCCAAGTATGGGGAGGAATGGGGACAGGGAGCACAGATACGCAGTATTTT. Translating it yields CASSQVWGGMGTGSTDTQYF.

This chain joins TRBV6-1 and TRBJ1-5, with a tentative D call TRBD1 (6 bases). Germline assignment: CDR1 MNHNS and CDR2 SASEGT. V lost 2 bases to trimming and J lost 6 bases, with 11 bases between them. The CDR3 extends over 14 amino acids. CDR3 sequence: CASSEPPGAQPQHF. The CDR3 DNA reads as TGTGCCAGCAGTGAACCGCCAGGGGCTCAGCCCCAGCATTTT.

The chain carries TRBV9 and TRBJ2-5, with a possible D match to TRBD2 (5 bases). The CDR3 has 17 amino acids. The germline V gene has CDR1 SGDLS and CDR2 YYNGEE. Trimming removed 0 bases from V and 4 bases from J, with 19 bases in between. CDR3 sequence (DNA): TGTGCCAGCAGCGTAGGGATACCCGGCGGGCGGGTAGAGACCCAGTACTTC. As protein: CASSVGIPGGRVETQYF.

The rearrangement uses TRBV7-2 and TRBJ2-2; D may be TRBD2 (6 bases). The CDR3 spans 16 residues. The V end lost 3 bases, the J end lost 2 bases, and 13 bases lay between the germline ends. The germline V gene encodes CDR1 SGHTA and CDR2 FQGNSA. The CDR3 sequence is CASSFFAGTNTGELFF. As DNA, the CDR3 is TGTGCCAGCAGCTTCTTTGCCGGGACTAACACCGGGGAGCTGTTTTTT.

The rearrangement uses TRBV24-1 and TRBJ2-2; D is ambiguous. CDR1 is KGHDR and CDR2 is SFDVKD in the germline V gene. The CDR3 is 12 amino acids. Trimming cost V 7 bases and J 3 bases, with 5 bases left between them. The CDR3 sequence: CATSVDTGELFF. The CDR3 DNA sequence: TGTGCCACCAGCGTCGACACCGGGGAGCTGTTTTTT.

This clone was detected a few times. V gene TRBV18 combines with J gene TRBJ1-6, with 7 bases fitting TRBD1. Losses at the gene ends were 0 bases for V and 5 bases for J; bases not matched to a gene: 4. In germline, CDR1 is KGHSH, CDR2 LQKENI. CDR3 length: 16 residues. The CDR3 nucleotides are TGTGCCAGCTCACCACCGAGAGGGGGCCATAATTCACCCCTCCACTTT. Encoded protein: CASSPPRGGHNSPLHF.

As for this clone: The same CDR3 is also encoded by other DNA sequences in this sample. V is TRBV2 and J is TRBJ2-3, with 11 bases matching TRBD2. The length of the CDR3 is 15 residues. Germline values: CDR1 SNHLY, CDR2 FYNNEI. V dropped 6 bases and J dropped 1; count of bases not matched to a gene: 3. The CDR3 sequence: CASSELAGGTDTQYF. The CDR3 bases are TGTGCCAGCAGCGAACTAGCGGGGGGCACAGATACGCAGTATTTT.

The chain recombines TRBV5-5 with TRBJ1-3; the match to TRBD1 covers 10 bases. This CDR3 contains 15 residues. J gave up 4 bases and V 5 bases, and 6 bases lay outside the gene matches. The germline gives CDR1 SGHKS, CDR2 YYEKEE (reference sequence). The CDR3 sequence is CASREGQGRGNTIYF. The CDR3 DNA sequence: TGTGCCAGCAGGGAGGGACAGGGGCGCGGAAACACCATATATTTT.

CDR3 in DNA: TGCGCCAGCAGCTTAACAGGAATCTCCTACGAGCAGTACGTC. Encoded protein: CASSLTGISYEQYV. J is TRBJ2-7 and V is TRBV5-1; weak D call: TRBD1 (5 bases). CDR3 length: 14 amino acids. V lost 2 bases and J 0 bases, leaving 9 bases between the germline ends. The germline V gene has CDR1 SGHRS and CDR2 YFSETQ.

A few counts support this clone. This chain joins TRBV28 and TRBJ2-3; 7 bases map to TRBD2. The junction had 14 bases not matched to a gene; V was cut back by 5 bases and J by 3 bases. Germline V gene sequence: CDR1 MDHEN, CDR2 SYDVKM. The CDR3 totals 17 residues. The CDR3 nucleotides read TGTGCCAGCAGTCCCTTTTCTGCGGGGGTAACGACAGATACGCAGTATTTT. Amino acids: CASSPFSAGVTTDTQYF.

This chain uses TRBV10-3 with TRBJ2-5, with D perhaps matching TRBD2 (5 bases). Trimming pared 3 bases from V and 6 bases from J, leaving 17 bases between. The CDR3 sequence is 15 residues long. CDR1 is ENHRY, CDR2 SYGVKD, per germline. The CDR3 reads CAISDGVRTPKTQYF. CDR3 nucleotides: TGTGCCATCAGTGACGGGGTTCGTACCCCAAAGACCCAGTACTTC.

The chain has TRBV3-1 (or the pseudogene TRBV3-2) and TRBJ1-5; TRBD1 might be the D (6 bases). V shed 6 bases and J shed 5 bases, with 11 bases lying between them. In germline, CDR1 is LGHDT, CDR2 YNNKEL (reference sequence). CDR3 length: 13 residues. CDR3 coding DNA: TGTGCCAGCAGTCACGCAGGGGATCAGCCCCAGCATTTT. This encodes CASSHAGDQPQHF.

V usage is TRBV18 and J usage is TRBJ2-7, with TRBD1 matching 8 bases. The V gene's germline CDR1 is KGHSH and CDR2 LQKENI. This CDR3 region has 13 residues. The V gene end was trimmed by 4 bases and the J gene end by 5 bases; junction bases not matched to a gene: 4. The DNA of the CDR3 is TGTGCCAGCTCACGAGACAGGGGACACGAGCAGTACGTC. Translation gives CASSRDRGHEQYV.

This rearrangement joins TRBV7-2 to TRBJ2-7; D may be TRBD2 (6 bases). The CDR3 sequence is 16 residues long. V lost 5 bases and J lost 2, with 19 bases in between. Per germline, CDR1 SGHTA and CDR2 FQGNSA. The CDR3 here is CASSIQIAEDPYEQYF. As DNA, the CDR3 is TGTGCCAGCAGCATACAAATAGCGGAAGACCCCTACGAGCAGTACTTC. Using reference TRBV7-2 and TRBJ2-7 for the parts outside the CDR3, the full variable domain is GAGVSQSPSNKVTEKGKDVELRCDPISGHTALYWYRQSLGQGLEFLIYFQGNSAPDKSGLPSDRFSAERTGGSVSTLTIQRTQQEDSAVYLCASSIQIAEDPYEQYFGPGTRLTVT.

This chain links TRBV6-5 with TRBJ1-6; TRBD1 matches at 10 bases. Germline CDR1 is MNHEY and CDR2 is SVGAGI. With V trimmed by 6 bases and J by 7 bases, 6 bases remained unmatched. This CDR3 is 15 amino acids long. Written as DNA, the CDR3 is TGTGCCAGCAGCCCCGAGGGACAGGGGAATTCACCCCTCCACTTT. This sequence encodes CASSPEGQGNSPLHF.

This sequence joins TRBV28 and TRBJ1-5; D might be TRBD1 (5 bases). CDR1 MDHEN and CDR2 SYDVKM come from the germline V gene. The CDR3 loop spans 14 amino acids. Trimming stripped 3 bases from V and 2 bases from J, with 8 bases between. CDR3 sequence (DNA): TGTGCCAGCAGTTTCTTAGGGGGCAATCAGCCCCAGCATTTT. Translating it yields CASSFLGGNQPQHF.

The rearrangement links TRBV10-2 to TRBJ1-1, with TRBD1 as a possible D gene (6 bases). There are 13 residues in the CDR3. Germline-derived CDR1 and CDR2 are WSHSY and SAAADI. Trimming pared 7 bases from V and 1 base from J, leaving 10 bases between. Here the CDR3 DNA reads TGCGCCAGCACAACAGGGTGGAACACTGAAGCTTTCTTT. This sequence encodes CASTTGWNTEAFF.

This clone was picked up one time. V and J are TRBV14 and TRBJ2-2; the D is unclear. This CDR3 is built from 12 residues. The V gene's germline CDR1 is SGHDN and CDR2 FVKESK. V lost 1 base to trimming and J lost 10 bases, with 7 bases between them. DNA for the CDR3: TGTGCCAGCAGCCAAGCCCGGGTGGAGCTGTTTTTT. It yields the protein CASSQARVELFF.

CDR3 residues: CATRWGDLQETQYF. The CDR3 region has the DNA TGTGCCACCCGTTGGGGGGACCTTCAAGAGACCCAGTACTTC. The V call is TRBV27, the J call TRBJ2-5, with D perhaps TRBD2 (6 bases). Germline CDR1 reads MNHEY; CDR2 reads SMNVEV (reference sequence). V lost 10 bases, J lost 2 bases, and 17 bases lay in between. This CDR3 has 14 amino acids.

This rearrangement joins TRBV11-2 to TRBJ2-1; no reliable D call. The CDR3 is made up of 15 amino acids. Trimming removed 2 bases from V and 5 bases from J, with 13 bases in between. Germline V gene sequence: CDR1 SGHAT, CDR2 FQNNGV. DNA of the CDR3: TGTGCCAGCAGCTTATTCGAGCCCACCAACAATGAGCAGTTCTTC. Translation gives CASSLFEPTNNEQFF.

V is TRBV11-2 and J is TRBJ1-5; 9 bases agree with TRBD1. The germline V gene has CDR1 SGHAT and CDR2 FQNNGV. Trimming at V came to 5 bases and at J to 4 bases, leaving 9 bases not matched to a gene. CDR3 length: 16 residues. The CDR3 DNA reads TGTGCCAGCAGCACGATAACAGGGGGCAGGAATCAGCCCCAGCATTTT. This codes for CASSTITGGRNQPQHF.